This note documents a single TCR beta chain sequence. Antigen specificity is unknown. A multiplex PCR was run with 60 Vbeta primers and 13 Jbeta primers. Repertoires were generated with immunoSEQ multiplex PCR, while TCRdb's copy carries only in-frame clones and drops some. The table shows approximately 100,000 clones, with about 80% occurring only once. J gave up 3 bases and V 3 bases, and 4 bases lay outside the gene matches. This CDR3 spans 14 amino acids. In germline, CDR1 is SGHRS, CDR2 YFSETQ. These data come from a study of cytomegalovirus exposure and HLA in healthy donors. Study-wide findings and caveats: DRB1 had the most TCR associations and HLA-C the fewest, a later analysis found, with rates varying by HLA locus. An ancestry cluster, one associated with Asian ancestry, reportedly showed fewer N-insertions than the approximately 670-donor mean in a later analysis. Some V segments (TRBV6-2 and TRBV6-3 among them) were excluded as indistinguishable. On later analysis, the bulk of CMV-associated TCR beta chains appeared to be HLA-restricted.

The TCR comes from a female donor in good health and CMV-seropositive. The material sequenced was PBMCs. V gene TRBV5-1 combines with J gene TRBJ1-1; 8 bases map to TRBD1. CDR3 sequence reads: CASSWGTGYTEAFF. The CDR3 coding sequence is TGCGCCAGCAGCTGGGGGACAGGATACACTGAAGCTTTCTTT.